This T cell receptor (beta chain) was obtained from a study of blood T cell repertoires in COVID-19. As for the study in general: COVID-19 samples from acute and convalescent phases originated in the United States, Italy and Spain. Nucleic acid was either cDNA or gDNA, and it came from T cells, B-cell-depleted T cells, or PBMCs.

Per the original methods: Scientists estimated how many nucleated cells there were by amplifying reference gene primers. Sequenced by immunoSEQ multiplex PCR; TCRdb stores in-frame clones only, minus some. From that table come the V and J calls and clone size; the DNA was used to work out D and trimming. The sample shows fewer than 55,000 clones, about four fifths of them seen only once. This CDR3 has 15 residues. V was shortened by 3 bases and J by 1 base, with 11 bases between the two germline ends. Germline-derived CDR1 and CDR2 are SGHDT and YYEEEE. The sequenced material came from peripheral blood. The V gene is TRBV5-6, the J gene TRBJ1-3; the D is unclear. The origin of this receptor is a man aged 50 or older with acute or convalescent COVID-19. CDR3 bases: TGTGCCAGCAGCTCCTCGTGGCGGTCTGGAAACACCATATATTTT. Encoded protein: CASSSSWRSGNTIYF.